These 20 T cell receptor beta chains came from one sample sequenced in a study of T cells after yellow fever vaccination. TCRdb passed the 5' RACE reads through MiXCR, listing each CDR3 protein once. The profile shows roughly 150,000 distinct CDR3 sequences, more than 5.5% of them singletons. The sequences come from CD4+ T cells sorted from PBMCs, collected 5 days after the first yellow fever vaccination. Receptors originate from a man between 18 and 35 years old who received the YFV17D yellow fever vaccine.

This clonotype was found many times. The V gene is TRBV6-5, the J gene TRBJ1-5; the match to TRBD1 covers 7 bases. Germline V gene data show CDR1 as MNHEY and CDR2 as SVGAGI. V lost 4 bases and J lost 9; bases outside the gene matches: 9. The CDR3 has 14 residues. The CDR3, as DNA: TGTGCCAGCAGTTGGGGACAGTCCGGGGGGCCCCAGCATTTT. Translation: CASSWGQSGGPQHF.

This clonotype was detected ten times or more. The chain employs TRBV9 and TRBJ2-7; 7 bases map to TRBD2. CDR1 and CDR2 from the germline V gene are SGDLS and YYNGEE. This CDR3 contains 14 residues. Trimming at V came to 8 bases and at J to 2 bases, leaving 10 bases not matched to a gene. The chain's CDR3 is CARREDHPTYEQYV. The CDR3 nucleotides are TGTGCCAGACGGGAGGACCATCCTACCTACGAGCAGTACGTC.

The chain couples TRBV7-9 to TRBJ2-1; D remains unclear. The CDR3 has 13 residues. Trimming left V 5 bases short and J 6 bases short, with 11 bases between. Per the germline V gene, CDR1 is SEHNR and CDR2 is FQNEAQ (reference sequence). CDR3 coding DNA: TGTGCCAGCAGCCTCGAGATGGGCAATGAGCAGTTCTTC. Residues: CASSLEMGNEQFF.

This clonotype was seen at least ten times. This chain links TRBV20-1 with TRBJ1-1, with D possibly matching TRBD1 (6 bases). The CDR3 length is 14 residues. Trimming removed 3 bases from V and 1 base from J, with 12 bases in between. Germline lookup yields CDR1 DFQATT and CDR2 SNEGSKA (reference sequence). The CDR3 spells CSASRGGGNTEAFF. In nucleotides, the CDR3 is TGCAGTGCTAGCAGGGGTGGAGGGAACACTGAAGCTTTCTTT.

This chain joins TRBV11-1 and TRBJ1-1; perhaps TRBD1 as D (5 bases). V was trimmed by 5 bases and J by 5 bases, leaving 15 bases between them. CDR1 and CDR2 (germline): SGHAT, FQDESV (reference sequence). CDR3 length: 14 residues. In nucleotides, the CDR3 is TGTGCCAGCAGCCTACGAGGGGCGAGGACTGAAGCTTTCTTT. Translated: CASSLRGARTEAFF.

The chain combines TRBV12-3 or TRBV12-4 with TRBJ1-1, with D perhaps matching TRBD1 (5 bases). The length of the CDR3 is 15 residues. Trimming took 2 bases from V and 3 from J, leaving 13 bases between them. The CDR3 DNA is TGTGCCAGCAGTTTAACCCGCCAAGGGGACACTGAAGCTTTCTTT. Protein product: CASSLTRQGDTEAFF.

This clonotype was seen ten or more times. V gene TRBV2 combines with J gene TRBJ2-1; 7 bases agree with TRBD1. Germline CDR1 is SNHLY and CDR2 is FYNNEI. The CDR3 is 15 residues long. With 6 bases clipped from V and 6 bases from J, the junction kept 11 bases outside the gene matches. CDR3 sequence (DNA): TGTGCCAGCAGGTTTCAGGGGGTAATAGGCAATGAGCAGTTCTTC. This encodes CASRFQGVIGNEQFF.

The chain carries TRBV19 and TRBJ2-3; 7 bases agree with TRBD2. Trimming at V came to 9 bases and at J to 5 bases, leaving 2 bases not matched to a gene. The germline CDR1 and CDR2 sequences are LNHDA and SQIVND (reference sequence). This CDR3 comprises 11 residues. CDR3 in DNA: TGTGCCAGCAGGGAGGGAGATACGCAGTATTTT. Its protein is CASREGDTQYF. Using reference TRBV19 and TRBJ2-3 for the parts outside the CDR3, the full variable domain is DGGITQSPKYLFRKEGQNVTLSCEQNLNHDAMYWYRQDPGQGLRLIYYSQIVNDFQKGDIAEGYSVSREKKESFPLTVTSAQKNPTAFYLCASREGDTQYFGPGTRLTVL.

This clonotype has ten or more counts. The rearrangement uses TRBV11-1 and TRBJ2-7; TRBD1 agrees at 10 bases. CDR1 and CDR2 from the germline V gene are SGHAT and FQDESV (reference sequence). The length of the CDR3 is 14 residues. V gave up 5 bases and J gave up 9 bases; unmatched junction bases: 10. CDR3 in DNA: TGTGCCAGCAGCATTCACCGGGACAGGGGAGGGCAGTACTTC. Protein product: CASSIHRDRGGQYF. The whole variable domain, remainder taken from reference TRBV11-1 and TRBJ2-7, is EAEVAQSPRYKITEKSQAVAFWCDPISGHATLYWYRQILGQGPELLVQFQDESVVDDSQLPKDRFSAERLKGVDSTLKIQPAELGDSAMYLCASSIHRDRGGQYFGPGTRLTVT.

The table lists this clonotype with many counts. The rearrangement joins TRBV7-3 to TRBJ1-6; 10 bases match TRBD1. V gave up 4 bases and J gave up 10 bases; unmatched junction bases: 7. The CDR3 is 15 amino acids. The V gene's germline CDR1 is SGHTA and CDR2 FQGTGA. This chain's CDR3 is CASSSVGQGTSPLHF. The DNA of the CDR3 is TGTGCCAGCAGCTCAGTGGGACAGGGGACCTCACCCCTCCACTTT. Supplemented by reference TRBV7-3 and TRBJ1-6, the full variable domain reads GAGVSQTPSNKVTEKGKYVELRCDPISGHTALYWYRQSLGQGPEFLIYFQGTGAADDSGLPNDRFFAVRPEGSVSTLKIQRTERGDSAVYLCASSSVGQGTSPLHFGNGTRLTVT.

This clonotype has at least ten counts. The genes are TRBV5-6 and TRBJ2-1, with TRBD2 identical over 7 bases. This CDR3 region has 12 residues. The V segment lost 4 bases and the J segment 13 bases; nucleotides outside the gene matches: 8. Germline-derived CDR1 and CDR2 are SGHDT and YYEEEE. In nucleotides, the CDR3 is TGTGCCAGCAGCCTCAACCGGGACTACCAGTTCTTC. Protein sequence: CASSLNRDYQFF.

In its sample, this clonotype was seen many times. The J gene is TRBJ1-3, the V gene TRBV4-3; no reliable D call. The CDR3 has 16 amino acids. The V and J ends lost 4 bases and 0 bases respectively, with 13 bases between them. Germline CDR1 is LGHNA and CDR2 is YSLEER. CDR3 residues: CASSPLGARSGNTIYF. The CDR3 coding sequence is TGCGCCAGCAGCCCCCTCGGAGCGCGCTCTGGAAACACCATATATTTT.

This clonotype was recorded at least ten times. The rearrangement joins TRBV4-1 to TRBJ2-1; D is undetermined. Germline CDR1 MGHRA, CDR2 YSYEKL. The CDR3 consists of 14 residues. Between the trimmed V and J ends, which lost 4 bases and 1 base, there was a span of 8 bases. The CDR3 spells CASSPGHSYNEQFF. CDR3 DNA: TGCGCCAGCAGCCCGGGCCATTCCTACAATGAGCAGTTCTTC.

The chain links TRBV5-6 to TRBJ1-5; TRBD1 agrees at 10 bases. This CDR3 spans 17 amino acids. Germline values: CDR1 SGHDT, CDR2 YYEEEE. V was pared by 2 bases and J by 0 bases, with 5 bases of the junction left unmatched. The CDR3 DNA sequence: TGTGCCAGCAGCTTCGGACAGGGGGACTATAGCAATCAGCCCCAGCATTTT. Translating gives CASSFGQGDYSNQPQHF.

This clonotype has more than one count but fewer than ten. This sequence joins TRBV5-1 and TRBJ1-1; a possible D gene is TRBD1 (5 bases). Trimming stripped 3 bases from V and 5 bases from J, with 23 bases between. Per germline, CDR1 SGHRS and CDR2 YFSETQ. CDR3 size: 17 residues. The DNA for the CDR3 is TGCGCCAGCAGCTCCGCCGGGACTCCCATCCCGGGAACTGAAGCTTTCTTT. Translation gives CASSSAGTPIPGTEAFF.

This clonotype was seen a few times. The CDR3 nucleotides are TGTGCCAGTAGTGCCGCTTGGGACCCCCAAGGGGTTGTGGGGACAGGGAGGACAGATACGCAGTATTTT. This translates into CASSAAWDPQGVVGTGRTDTQYF. The chain employs TRBV19 and TRBJ2-3, with 9 bases lining up with TRBD1. The CDR3 sequence is 23 residues long. The germline V gene encodes CDR1 LNHDA and CDR2 SQIVND (reference sequence). The V and J ends lost 5 bases and 3 bases, in that order; junction bases with no gene match: 30.

The V gene is TRBV7-2, the J gene TRBJ2-1; D may be TRBD2 (6 bases). Germline CDR1 reads SGHTA; CDR2 reads FQGNSA. V was trimmed by 3 bases and J by 5 bases, leaving 14 bases between them. This CDR3 is built from 15 residues. CDR3 in amino acids: CASSFASVGDNEQFF. As DNA, the CDR3 is TGTGCCAGCAGCTTCGCTAGCGTGGGGGACAATGAGCAGTTCTTC.

The gene calls are TRBV9 and TRBJ2-5, with 10 bases matching TRBD2. CDR3 length: 15 residues. J lost 5 bases, V lost 6 bases, and 10 bases had no gene match. Germline V gene data show CDR1 as SGDLS and CDR2 as YYNGEE. Here the CDR3 reads CASTSSGGVRETQYF. In DNA form, the CDR3 reads TGTGCCAGCACGTCCAGCGGGGGGGTCCGGGAGACCCAGTACTTC.

The table lists this clonotype with many counts. The rearrangement uses TRBV5-1 and TRBJ1-2; D ambiguous. This CDR3 spans 12 amino acids. The germline gives CDR1 SGHRS, CDR2 YFSETQ. Trimming took 0 bases from V and 4 from J, leaving 4 bases between them. The CDR3, as DNA: TGCGCCAGCAGCTTGGAGGCCTATGGCTACACCTTC. It codes for CASSLEAYGYTF.

At least ten counts were recorded for this clonotype. The chain recombines TRBV20-1 with TRBJ2-1; a weak D match, TRBD1 (5 bases). The germline V gene has CDR1 DFQATT and CDR2 SNEGSKA (reference sequence). Between the trimmed V and J ends, which lost 1 base and 6 bases, there was a span of 13 bases. This CDR3 contains 14 residues. The CDR3 sequence is CSARASMGRNEQFF. For the CDR3, the DNA is TGCAGTGCTAGAGCGTCAATGGGGCGCAATGAGCAGTTCTTC.